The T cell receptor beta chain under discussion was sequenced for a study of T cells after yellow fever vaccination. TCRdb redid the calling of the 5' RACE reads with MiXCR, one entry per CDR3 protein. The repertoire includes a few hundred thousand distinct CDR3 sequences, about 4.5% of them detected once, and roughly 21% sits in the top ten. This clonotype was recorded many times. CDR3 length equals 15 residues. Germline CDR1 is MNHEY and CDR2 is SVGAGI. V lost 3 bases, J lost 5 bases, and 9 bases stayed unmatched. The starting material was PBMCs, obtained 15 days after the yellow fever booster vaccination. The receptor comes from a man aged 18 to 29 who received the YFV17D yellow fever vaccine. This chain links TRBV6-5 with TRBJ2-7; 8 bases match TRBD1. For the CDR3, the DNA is TGTGCCAGCAGTTATCTAAGGACAGGGCTGAACGAGCAGTACTTC. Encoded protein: CASSYLRTGLNEQYF.